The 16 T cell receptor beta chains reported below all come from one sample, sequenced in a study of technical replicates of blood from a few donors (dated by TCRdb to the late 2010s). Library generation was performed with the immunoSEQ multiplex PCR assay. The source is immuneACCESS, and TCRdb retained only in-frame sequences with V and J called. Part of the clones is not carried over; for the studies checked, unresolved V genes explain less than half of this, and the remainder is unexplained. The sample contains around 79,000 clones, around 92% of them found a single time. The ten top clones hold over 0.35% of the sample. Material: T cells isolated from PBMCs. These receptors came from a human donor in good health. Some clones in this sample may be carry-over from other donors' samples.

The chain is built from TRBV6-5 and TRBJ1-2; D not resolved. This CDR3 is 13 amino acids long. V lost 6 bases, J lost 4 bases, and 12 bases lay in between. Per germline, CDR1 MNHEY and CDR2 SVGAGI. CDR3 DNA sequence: TGTGCCAGCAGGCTAAGTACGAGCTATGGCTACACCTTC. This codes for CASRLSTSYGYTF.

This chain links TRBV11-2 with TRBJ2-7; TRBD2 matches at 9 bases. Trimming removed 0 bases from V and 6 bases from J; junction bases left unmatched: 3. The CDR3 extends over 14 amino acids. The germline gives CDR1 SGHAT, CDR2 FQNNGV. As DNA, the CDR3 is TGTGCCAGCAGCTTAGATGGGACTAGCCGCGAGCAGTACTTC. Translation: CASSLDGTSREQYF.

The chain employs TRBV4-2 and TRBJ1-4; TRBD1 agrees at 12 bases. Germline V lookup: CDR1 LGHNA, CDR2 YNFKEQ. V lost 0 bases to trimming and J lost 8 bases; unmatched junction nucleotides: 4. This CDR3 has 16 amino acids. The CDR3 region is CASSQDRGTGGEKLFF. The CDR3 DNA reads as TGTGCCAGCAGCCAAGATCGGGGGACAGGGGGCGAAAAACTGTTTTTT.

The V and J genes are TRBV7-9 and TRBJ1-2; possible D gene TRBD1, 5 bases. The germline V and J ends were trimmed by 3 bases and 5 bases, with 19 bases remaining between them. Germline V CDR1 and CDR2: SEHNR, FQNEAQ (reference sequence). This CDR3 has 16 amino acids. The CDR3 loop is CASSLYGGGTNYGYTF. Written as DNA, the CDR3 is TGTGCCAGCAGCTTGTACGGCGGCGGGACCAATTATGGCTACACCTTC.

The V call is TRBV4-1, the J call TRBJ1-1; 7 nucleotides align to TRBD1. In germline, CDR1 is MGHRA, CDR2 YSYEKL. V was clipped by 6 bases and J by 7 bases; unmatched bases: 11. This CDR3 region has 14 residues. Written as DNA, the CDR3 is TGCGCCAGCAGGACTCCTGGAAGACAGGGTGAAGCTTTCTTT. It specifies CASRTPGRQGEAFF.

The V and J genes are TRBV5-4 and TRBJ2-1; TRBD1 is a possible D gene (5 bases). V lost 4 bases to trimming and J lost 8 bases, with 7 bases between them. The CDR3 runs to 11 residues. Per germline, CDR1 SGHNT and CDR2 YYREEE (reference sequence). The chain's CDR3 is CASSQGDEQFF. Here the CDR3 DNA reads TGTGCCAGCAGCCAAGGGGATGAGCAGTTCTTC.

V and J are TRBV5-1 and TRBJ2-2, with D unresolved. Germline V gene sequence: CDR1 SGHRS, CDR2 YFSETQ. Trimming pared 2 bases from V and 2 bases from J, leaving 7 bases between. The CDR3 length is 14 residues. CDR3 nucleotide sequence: TGCGCCAGCAGCTTTACTACCAACACCGGGGAGCTGTTTTTT. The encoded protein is CASSFTTNTGELFF.

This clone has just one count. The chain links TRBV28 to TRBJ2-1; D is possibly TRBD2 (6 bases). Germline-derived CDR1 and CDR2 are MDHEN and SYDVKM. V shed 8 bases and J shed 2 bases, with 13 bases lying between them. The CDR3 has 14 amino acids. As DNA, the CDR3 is TGTGCCAGCGCGTTGCGGGACCCCTACAATGAGCAGTTCTTC. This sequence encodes CASALRDPYNEQFF. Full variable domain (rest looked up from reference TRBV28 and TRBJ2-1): DVKVTQSSRYLVKRTGEKVFLECVQDMDHENMFWYRQDPGLGLRLIYFSYDVKMKEKGDIPEGYSVSREKKERFSLILESASTNQTSMYLCASALRDPYNEQFFGPGTRLTVL.

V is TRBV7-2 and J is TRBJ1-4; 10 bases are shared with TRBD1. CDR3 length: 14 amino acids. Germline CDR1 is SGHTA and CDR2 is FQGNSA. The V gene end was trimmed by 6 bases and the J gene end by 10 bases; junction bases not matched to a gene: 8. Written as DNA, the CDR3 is TGTGCCAGCAGTCTAAGGGGACAGGGGAGAAAACTGTTTTTT. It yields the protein CASSLRGQGRKLFF. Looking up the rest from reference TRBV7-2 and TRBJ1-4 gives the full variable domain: GAGVSQSPSNKVTEKGKDVELRCDPISGHTALYWYRQSLGQGLEFLIYFQGNSAPDKSGLPSDRFSAERTGGSVSTLTIQRTQQEDSAVYLCASSLRGQGRKLFFGSGTQLSVL.

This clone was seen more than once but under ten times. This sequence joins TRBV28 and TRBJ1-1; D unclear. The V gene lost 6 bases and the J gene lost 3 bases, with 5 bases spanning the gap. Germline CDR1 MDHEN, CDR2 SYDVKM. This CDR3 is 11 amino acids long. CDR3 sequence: CASRSYTEAFF. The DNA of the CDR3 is TGTGCCAGCAGGTCATACACTGAAGCTTTCTTT.

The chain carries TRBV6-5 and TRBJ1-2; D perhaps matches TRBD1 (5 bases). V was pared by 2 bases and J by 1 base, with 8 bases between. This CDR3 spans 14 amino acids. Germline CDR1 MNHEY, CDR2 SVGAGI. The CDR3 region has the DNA TGTGCCAGCAGTTACGACAGCCTTAACTATGGCTACACCTTC. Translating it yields CASSYDSLNYGYTF.

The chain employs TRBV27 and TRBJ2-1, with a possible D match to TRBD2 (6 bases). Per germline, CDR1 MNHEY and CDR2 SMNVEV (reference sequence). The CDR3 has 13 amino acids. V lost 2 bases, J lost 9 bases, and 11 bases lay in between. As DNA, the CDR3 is TGTGCCAGCAGTTTAGGTGGAGGGAGTGAGCAGTTCTTC. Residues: CASSLGGGSEQFF.

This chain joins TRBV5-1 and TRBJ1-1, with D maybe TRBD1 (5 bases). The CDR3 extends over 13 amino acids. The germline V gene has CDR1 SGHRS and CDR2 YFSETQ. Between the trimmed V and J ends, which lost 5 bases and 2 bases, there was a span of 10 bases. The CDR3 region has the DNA TGCGCCAGCAGTAACGGACACAACACTGAAGCTTTCTTT. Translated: CASSNGHNTEAFF. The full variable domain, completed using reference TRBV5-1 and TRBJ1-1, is KAGVTQTPRYLIKTRGQQVTLSCSPISGHRSVSWYQQTPGQGLQFLFEYFSETQRNKGNFPGRFSGRQFSNSRSEMNVSTLELGDSALYLCASSNGHNTEAFFGQGTRLTVV.

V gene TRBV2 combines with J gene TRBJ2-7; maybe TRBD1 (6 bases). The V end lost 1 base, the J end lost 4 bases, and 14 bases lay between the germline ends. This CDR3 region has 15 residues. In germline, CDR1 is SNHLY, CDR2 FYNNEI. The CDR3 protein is CASSEESRGSYEQYF. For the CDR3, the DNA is TGTGCCAGCAGTGAAGAGAGCAGGGGCTCGTACGAGCAGTACTTC.

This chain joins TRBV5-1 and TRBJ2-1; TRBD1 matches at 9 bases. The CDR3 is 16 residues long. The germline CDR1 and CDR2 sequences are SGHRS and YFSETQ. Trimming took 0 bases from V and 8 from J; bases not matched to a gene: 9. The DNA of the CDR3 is TGCGCCAGCAGCTTGGCCTTAAAGGGACAGGGCTATGAGCAGTTCTTC. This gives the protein CASSLALKGQGYEQFF.

This CDR3 reads CASSQRDRGLDEQFF. CDR3 sequence (DNA): TGCGCCAGCAGCCAAAGGGACAGGGGGTTGGATGAGCAGTTCTTC. This chain joins TRBV4-1 and TRBJ2-1; 11 bases match TRBD1. The CDR3 is made up of 15 amino acids. J was trimmed by 8 bases and V by 2 bases; bases with no gene match: 5. Per the germline V gene, CDR1 is MGHRA and CDR2 is YSYEKL.